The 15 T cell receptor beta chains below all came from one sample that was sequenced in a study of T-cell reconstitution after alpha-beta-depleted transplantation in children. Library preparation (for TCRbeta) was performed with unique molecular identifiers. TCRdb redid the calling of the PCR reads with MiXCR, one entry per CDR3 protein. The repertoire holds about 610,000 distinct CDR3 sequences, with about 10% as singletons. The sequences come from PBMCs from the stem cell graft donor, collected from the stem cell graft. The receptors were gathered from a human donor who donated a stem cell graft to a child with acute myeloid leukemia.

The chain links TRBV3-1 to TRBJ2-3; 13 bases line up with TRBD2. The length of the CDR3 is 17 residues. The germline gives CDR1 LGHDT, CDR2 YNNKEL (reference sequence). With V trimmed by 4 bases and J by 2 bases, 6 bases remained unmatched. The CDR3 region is CASSPIGLAGATDTQYF. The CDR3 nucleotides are TGTGCCAGCAGCCCGATCGGACTAGCGGGAGCCACAGATACGCAGTATTTT.

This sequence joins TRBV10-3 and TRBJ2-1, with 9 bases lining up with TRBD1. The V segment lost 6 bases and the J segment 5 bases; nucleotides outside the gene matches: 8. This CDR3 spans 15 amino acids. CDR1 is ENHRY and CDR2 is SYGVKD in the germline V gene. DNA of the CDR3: TGTGCCATCAGCGGGGACAGGGCCATGAACAATGAGCAGTTCTTC. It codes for CAISGDRAMNNEQFF.

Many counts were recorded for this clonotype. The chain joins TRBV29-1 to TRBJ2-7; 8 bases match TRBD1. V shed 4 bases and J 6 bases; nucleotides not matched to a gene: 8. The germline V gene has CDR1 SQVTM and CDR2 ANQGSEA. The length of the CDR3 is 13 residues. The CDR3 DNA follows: TGCAGCGTTGCAAGGACAGGGAGAGGCGAGCAGTACTTC. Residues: CSVARTGRGEQYF.

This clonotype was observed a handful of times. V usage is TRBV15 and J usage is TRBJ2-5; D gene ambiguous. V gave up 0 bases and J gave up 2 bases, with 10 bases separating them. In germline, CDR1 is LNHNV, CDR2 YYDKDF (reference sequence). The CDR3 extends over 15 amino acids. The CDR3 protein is CATSRDMQPQETQYF. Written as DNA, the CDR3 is TGTGCCACCAGCAGAGATATGCAGCCGCAAGAGACCCAGTACTTC.

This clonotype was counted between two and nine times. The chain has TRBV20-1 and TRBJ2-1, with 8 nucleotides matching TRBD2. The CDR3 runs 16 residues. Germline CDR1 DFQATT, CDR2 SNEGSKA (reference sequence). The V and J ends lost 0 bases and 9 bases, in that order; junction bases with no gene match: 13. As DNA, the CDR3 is TGCAGTGCTAGAGACAGTTACAGCGGGAGTATGGGTGAGCAGTTCTTC. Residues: CSARDSYSGSMGEQFF.

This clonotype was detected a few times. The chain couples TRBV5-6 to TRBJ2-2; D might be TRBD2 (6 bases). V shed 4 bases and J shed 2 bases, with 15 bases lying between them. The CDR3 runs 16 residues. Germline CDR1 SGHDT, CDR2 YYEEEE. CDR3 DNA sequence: TGTGCCAGCAGCCTTGGGAGGAGCTTTAACACCGGGGAGCTGTTTTTT. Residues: CASSLGRSFNTGELFF.

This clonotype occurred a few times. The CDR3, as DNA: TGTGCCAGCAGGGACGGAATGGACTACGAGCAGTACTTC. Encoded protein: CASRDGMDYEQYF. V is TRBV14 and J is TRBJ2-7, with D uncertain. The CDR3 contains 13 residues. Germline V gives CDR1 SGHDN, CDR2 FVKESK. Trimming stripped 6 bases from V and 3 bases from J, with 12 bases between.

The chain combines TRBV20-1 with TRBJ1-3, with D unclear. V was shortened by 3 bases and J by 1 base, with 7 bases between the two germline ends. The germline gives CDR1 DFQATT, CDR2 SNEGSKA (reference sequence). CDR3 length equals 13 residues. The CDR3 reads CSARVESGNTIYF. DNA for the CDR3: TGCAGTGCTAGGGTGGAGTCTGGAAACACCATATATTTT.

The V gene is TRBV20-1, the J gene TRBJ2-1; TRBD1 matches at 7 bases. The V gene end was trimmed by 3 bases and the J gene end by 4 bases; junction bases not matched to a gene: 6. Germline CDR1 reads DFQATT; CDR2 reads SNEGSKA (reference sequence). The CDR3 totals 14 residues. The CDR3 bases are TGCAGTGCTAGTCGACAGGGTGGTTACAATGAGCAGTTCTTC. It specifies CSASRQGGYNEQFF.

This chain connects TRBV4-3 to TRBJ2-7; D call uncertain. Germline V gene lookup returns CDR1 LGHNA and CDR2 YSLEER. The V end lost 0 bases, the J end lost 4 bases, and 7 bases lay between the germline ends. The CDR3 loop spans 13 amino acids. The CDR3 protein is CASSQDFLYEQYF. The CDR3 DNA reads TGCGCCAGCAGCCAAGATTTCTTGTACGAGCAGTACTTC.

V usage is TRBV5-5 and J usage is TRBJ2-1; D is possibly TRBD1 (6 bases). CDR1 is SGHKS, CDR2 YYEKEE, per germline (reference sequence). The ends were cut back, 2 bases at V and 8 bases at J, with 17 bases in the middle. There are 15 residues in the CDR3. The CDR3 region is CASSLIPGENYEQFF. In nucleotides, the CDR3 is TGTGCCAGCAGCTTAATCCCAGGGGAAAACTATGAGCAGTTCTTC.

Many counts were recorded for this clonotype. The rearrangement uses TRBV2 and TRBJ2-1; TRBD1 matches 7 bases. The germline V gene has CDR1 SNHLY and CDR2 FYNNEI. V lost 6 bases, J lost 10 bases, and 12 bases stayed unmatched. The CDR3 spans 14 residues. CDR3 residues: CASREGAGKGEQFF. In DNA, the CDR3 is TGTGCCAGCAGAGAGGGGGCAGGGAAGGGAGAGCAGTTCTTC.

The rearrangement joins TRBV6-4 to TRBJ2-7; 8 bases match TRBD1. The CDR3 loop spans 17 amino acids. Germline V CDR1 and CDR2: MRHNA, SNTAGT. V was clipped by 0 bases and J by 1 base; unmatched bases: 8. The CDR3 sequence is CASSDSGDRRGSYEQYF. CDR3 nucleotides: TGTGCCAGCAGTGACTCTGGGGACAGGAGAGGATCCTACGAGCAGTACTTC.

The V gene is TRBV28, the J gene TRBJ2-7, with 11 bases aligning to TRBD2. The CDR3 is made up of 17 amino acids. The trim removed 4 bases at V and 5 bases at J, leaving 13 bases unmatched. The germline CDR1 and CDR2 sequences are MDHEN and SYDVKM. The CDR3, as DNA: TGTGCCAGCAGTTATGAACTAGCGGGAGCTACGGGCGACGAGCAGTACTTC. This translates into CASSYELAGATGDEQYF.

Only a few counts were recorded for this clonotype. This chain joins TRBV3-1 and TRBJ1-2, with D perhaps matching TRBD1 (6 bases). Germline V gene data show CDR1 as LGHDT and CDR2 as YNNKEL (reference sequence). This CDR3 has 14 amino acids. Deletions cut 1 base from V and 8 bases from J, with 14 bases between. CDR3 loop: CASSQARGARGYTF. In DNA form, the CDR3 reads TGTGCCAGCAGCCAAGCCCGGGGGGCTAGAGGCTACACCTTC.